This TCR beta chain emerged from a study of blood T cells in healthy people across ages. Study outcomes and limitations: Naive T cell percentage showed a strong correlation with the diversity of TCR beta.

PCR was performed a second time for about 7 to 12 cycles using a sample-barcoded 5' primer and a J-beta primer mix. Unique molecular identifiers of 12 random nucleotides labeled each cDNA. TCRdb reanalysed the 5' RACE reads using MiXCR and keeps one entry per CDR3 protein. The sample has more than 500,000 distinct CDR3 sequences; roughly 29% are singletons. Deletions cut 5 bases from V and 4 bases from J, with 14 bases between. Germline-derived CDR1 and CDR2 are SGHTA and FQGNSA. This CDR3 region has 14 residues. Russia was home to the donors, healthy Caucasian individuals aged roughly 6 to 90. This clonotype was counted a few times. No antigen is known for it.

The chain joins TRBV7-2 to TRBJ1-1; no clear D. Source material: blood. This clonotype originated in a woman between 70 and 85 years old in good health. CDR3 protein: CASSRPGRVTEAFF. CDR3 sequence (DNA): TGTGCCAGCAGCCGACCGGGGAGGGTCACTGAAGCTTTCTTT. Supplemented by reference TRBV7-2 and TRBJ1-1, the full variable domain reads GAGVSQSPSNKVTEKGKDVELRCDPISGHTALYWYRQSLGQGLEFLIYFQGNSAPDKSGLPSDRFSAERTGGSVSTLTIQRTQQEDSAVYLCASSRPGRVTEAFFGQGTRLTVV.